This T cell receptor beta chain was observed in a study of blood T cells in healthy people across ages. Ranging in age from roughly 6 to 90, the donors were healthy Caucasian individuals from Russia. Isolation per sample recovered at least 7 million PBMCs. This clonotype showed up just a few times. A second PCR of 7 to 11 cycles used a sample-barcoded 5' primer and a J-beta primer mix. TCRdb itself ran the 5' RACE reads through MiXCR, one entry per CDR3 protein. The sample shows about 750,000 distinct CDR3 sequences, about 48% of them seen only once. The origin of this receptor is an older man in good health. The material sequenced was blood.

CDR3 DNA sequence: TGTGCCAGCAGTTTATCAGGGAGCGGTGCGGTAAGATACTACGAGCAGTACTTC. It specifies CASSLSGSGAVRYYEQYF. The rearrangement joins TRBV27 to TRBJ2-7, with D possibly matching TRBD2 (5 bases). This CDR3 is 18 amino acids long. Germline loops: CDR1 MNHEY, CDR2 SMNVEV (reference sequence). The ends were cut back, 0 bases at V and 3 bases at J, with 21 bases in the middle.